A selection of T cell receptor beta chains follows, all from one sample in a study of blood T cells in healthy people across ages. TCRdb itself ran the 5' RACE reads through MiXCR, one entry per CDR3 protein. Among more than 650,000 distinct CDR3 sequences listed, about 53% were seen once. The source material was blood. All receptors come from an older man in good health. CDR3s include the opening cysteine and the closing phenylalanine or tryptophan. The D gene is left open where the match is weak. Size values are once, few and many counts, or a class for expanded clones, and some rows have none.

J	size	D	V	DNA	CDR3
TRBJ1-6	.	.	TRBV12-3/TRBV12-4	TGTGCCAGCAGAGCCCGACCCTCGGACAATTCACCCCTCCACTTT	CASRARPSDNSPLHF
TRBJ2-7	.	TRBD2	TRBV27	TGTGCCAGCAGTCCCAATATACTAGCGACCTACGAGCAGTACTTC	CASSPNILATYEQYF
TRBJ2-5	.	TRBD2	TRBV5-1	TGCGCCAGCTCCTCGGCACTAGCGGGAATCATCTTAAGAGAGACCCAGTACTTC	CASSSALAGIILRETQYF
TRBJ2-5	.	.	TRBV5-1	TGCGCCAGCAGCTTGTCGGGGATTAGGGAGACCCAGTACTTC	CASSLSGIRETQYF
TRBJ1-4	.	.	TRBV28	TGTGCCAGCAGTACCAGGGCAGGACCTGAAAAACTGTTTTTT	CASSTRAGPEKLFF
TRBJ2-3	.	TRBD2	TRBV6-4	TGTGCCAGCAGCCAACGGGGCATCGGGGGGACAGATACGCAGTATTTT	CASSQRGIGGTDTQYF
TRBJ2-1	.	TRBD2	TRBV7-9	TGTGCCAGCAGCTTAGGCGCTAGCGGGAGCGGCAATGAGCAGTTCTTC	CASSLGASGSGNEQFF
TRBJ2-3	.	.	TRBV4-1	TGCGCCAGCAGCCAATTCTCCGGGACTCCTTCCACAGATACGCAGTATTTT	CASSQFSGTPSTDTQYF
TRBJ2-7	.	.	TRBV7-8	TGCGCCAGCAGCTCAGGGGGGCTGCGGACAGCCTACGAGCAGTACTTC	CASSSGGLRTAYEQYF
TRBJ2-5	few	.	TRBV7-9	TGTGCCAGCAGCTTAGGAACAGGGAGGACGGAGACCCAGTACTTC	CASSLGTGRTETQYF
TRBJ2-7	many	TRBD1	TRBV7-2	TGTGCCAGCAGCTTAGGACAGGGAAGGGCCTACGAGCAGTACTTC	CASSLGQGRAYEQYF
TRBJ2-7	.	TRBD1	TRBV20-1	TGCAGTGCGTCGGGACAGGTACCCTACGAGCAGTACTTC	CSASGQVPYEQYF
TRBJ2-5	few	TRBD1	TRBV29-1	TGCAGCGTTACGGGACAGGGGGACCAAGAGACCCAGTACTTC	CSVTGQGDQETQYF
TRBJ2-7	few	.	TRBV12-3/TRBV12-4	TGTGCCAGCAGTTTAGCAGGCCACGAGCAGTACTTC	CASSLAGHEQYF
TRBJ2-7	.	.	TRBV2	TGTGCCAGCAGCTTAGGGCAGGGACAGCAGTACTTC	CASSLGQGQQYF
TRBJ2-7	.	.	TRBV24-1	TGTGCCACCAGTGACCGGATCGGGACCGATGGATACGAGCAGTACTTC	CATSDRIGTDGYEQYF
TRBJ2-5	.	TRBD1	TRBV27	TGTGCCAGCAGTATGACAGGGGGCGCGGGGGAGCAGTACTTC	CASSMTGGAGEQYF
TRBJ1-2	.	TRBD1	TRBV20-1	TGCAGTGCCGCAACAGGGGGCTATGGCTACACCTTC	CSAATGGYGYTF
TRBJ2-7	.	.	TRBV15	TGTGCCACCAGCAGACCCGGGGATCTCTACGAGCAGTACTTC	CATSRPGDLYEQYF
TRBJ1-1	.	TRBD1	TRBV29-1	TGCAGCGGAGCACCAGGGGGCGTGAACACTGAAGCTTTCTTT	CSGAPGGVNTEAFF
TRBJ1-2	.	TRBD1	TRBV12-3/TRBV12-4	TGTGCCAGCAGTCTATCCGGGACAGCGTATGGCTACACCTTC	CASSLSGTAYGYTF
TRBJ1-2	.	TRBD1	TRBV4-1	TGCGCCAGCAGCCAAGATCGACAGGGGAGTGTTGGCTACACCTTC	CASSQDRQGSVGYTF
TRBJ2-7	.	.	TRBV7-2	TGTGCCAGCAGCCCCCTAGGGACTCGCTCCTACAATGAGCAGTACTTC	CASSPLGTRSYNEQYF
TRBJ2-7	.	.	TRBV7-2	TGTGCCAGCAGCCCCCCCTCGCCGAGGTACGAGCTGTACTTC	CASSPPSPRYELYF
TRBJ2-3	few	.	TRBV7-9	TGTGCCAGCAGCCCTCAGGGTAGCGGATACGCGTATTTT	CASSPQGSGYAYF
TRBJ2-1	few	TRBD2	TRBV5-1	TGTGCCAGCAGCTTAGTAGCGGGAGGCTCCTACAATGAGCAGTTCTTC	CASSLVAGGSYNEQFF
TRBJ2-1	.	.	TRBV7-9	TGTGCCAGCGTGGCTAAGCCCGCCTACAATGAGCAGTTCTTC	CASVAKPAYNEQFF
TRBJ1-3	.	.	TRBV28	TGTGCCAGCAGTTTACCGATACCTAACGGAGGAAACACCATATATTTT	CASSLPIPNGGNTIYF
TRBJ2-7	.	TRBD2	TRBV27	TGTGCCAGCAGTCCGGGTACTAGCGGGCTATCCTACGAGCAGTACTTC	CASSPGTSGLSYEQYF
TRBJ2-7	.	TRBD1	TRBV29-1	TGCAGCGTTAAGGTAGGACAGGGTCCCTACAATGAGCAGTACTTC	CSVKVGQGPYNEQYF
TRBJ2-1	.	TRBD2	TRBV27	TGTGCCAGCAGTCCCCTGGGGGTTAGCGGGGGTATGAATGAGCAGTTCTTC	CASSPLGVSGGMNEQFF
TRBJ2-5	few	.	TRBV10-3	TGTGCCATCAGTGACGGGCGGATCCAAGAGACCCAGTACTTC	CAISDGRIQETQYF
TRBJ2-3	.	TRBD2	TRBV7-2	TGTGCCAGCAGCTTAGCCTCGGGACTAGCGGGAGTTACAGATACGCAGTATTTT	CASSLASGLAGVTDTQYF
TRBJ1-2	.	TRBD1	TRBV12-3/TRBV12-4	TGTGCCAGCAGCCCCCAGGGGGCCCTCTATGGCTACACCTTC	CASSPQGALYGYTF
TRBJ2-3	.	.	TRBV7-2	TGTGCCAGCAGCTCCCAGGGTAATACGCAGTATTTT	CASSSQGNTQYF
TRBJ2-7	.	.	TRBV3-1	TGTGCCAGCAGCCAAGGACACCCCGGAGGCGGCGAGCAGTACTTC	CASSQGHPGGGEQYF
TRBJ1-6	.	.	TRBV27	TGTGCCAGCAGTTTAGGCCCGGGAAATAATTCACCCCTCCACTTT	CASSLGPGNNSPLHF
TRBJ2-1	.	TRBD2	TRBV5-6	TGTGCCAGCAGCCCCATTCCAGCGGGAGCTGGCAATGAGCAGTTCTTC	CASSPIPAGAGNEQFF
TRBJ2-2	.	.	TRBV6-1	TGTGCCAGCAGTGAAGCTGCTTCAGGGGCCGCGAACACCGGGGAGCTGTTTTTT	CASSEAASGAANTGELFF
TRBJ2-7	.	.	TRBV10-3	TGTGCCATCAGTGATCGGGGCCCCTACGAGCAGTACTTC	CAISDRGPYEQYF
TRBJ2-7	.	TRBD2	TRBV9	TGTGCCAGCAGCGCATCCTTGGGGGGGTACGAGCAGTACTTC	CASSASLGGYEQYF
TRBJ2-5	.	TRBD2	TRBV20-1	TGCGCCGGAGGGAAGGCTAGCGGCGAGACGACCCAGTACTTC	CAGGKASGETTQYF
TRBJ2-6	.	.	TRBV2	TGTGCCAGCAGTTGGAACAGTGCTGGGGCCAACGTCCTGACTTTC	CASSWNSAGANVLTF
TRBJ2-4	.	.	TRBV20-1	TGCAGTGCTAGGGGCGGGGGCGCAGTAAACATTCAGTACTTC	CSARGGGAVNIQYF
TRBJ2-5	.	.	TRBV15	TGTGCCACCAGCAGAGATAGGAGTCAAGAGACCCAGTACTTC	CATSRDRSQETQYF
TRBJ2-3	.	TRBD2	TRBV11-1	TGTGCCAGCAGCTCTCCCTACCCGGGACTAGTAGTAGATACGCAGTATTTT	CASSSPYPGLVVDTQYF
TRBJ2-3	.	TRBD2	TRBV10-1	TGCGCCAGCAGTGAGGGGACTAGCGGGAGGGAGGACAGATACGCGTATTTT	CASSEGTSGREDRYAYF
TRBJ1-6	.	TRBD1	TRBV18	TGTGCCAGCTCACCAGCGGACAGGGTCGTCGGTTCACCCCTCCACTTT	CASSPADRVVGSPLHF
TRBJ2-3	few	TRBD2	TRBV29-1	TGCAGCGTTGAAGATAGCGGGAGGTCAGATACGCAGTATTTT	CSVEDSGRSDTQYF
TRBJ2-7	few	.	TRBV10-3	TGTGCCATCACCAGCGGGGGACAGGGATACTACGAGCAGTACTTC	CAITSGGQGYYEQYF
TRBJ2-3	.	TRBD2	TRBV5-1	TGCGCCAGCCTACGGACTAGCGGGACTAGCACAGATACGCAGTATTTT	CASLRTSGTSTDTQYF
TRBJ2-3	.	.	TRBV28	TGTGCCAGCAGTGCCCGGGGCTCGCACAGATACGCGTATTTT	CASSARGSHRYAYF
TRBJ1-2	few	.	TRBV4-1	TGCGCCAGCAGCCAAGGAGGGGGGGGCTATGGCTACACCTTC	CASSQGGGGYGYTF
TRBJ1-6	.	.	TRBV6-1	TGTGCCAGCGCCGGGACATATGATTCACCCCTCCACTTT	CASAGTYDSPLHF
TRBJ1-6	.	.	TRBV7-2	TGTGCCAGCAGCCGGCCCGGGATTATTTCACCCCTCCACTTT	CASSRPGIISPLHF
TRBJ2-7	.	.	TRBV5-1	TGCGCCAGCAGCTTGGCACTAGGGACTTTCGTCGAGCAGTACTTC	CASSLALGTFVEQYF
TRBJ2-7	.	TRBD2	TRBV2	TGTGCCAGCAGTGAAGCCCTACTAGCGGGAGGGCCCCGCGAGCAGTACTTC	CASSEALLAGGPREQYF
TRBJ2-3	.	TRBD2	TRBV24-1	TGTGCCACCAGTGATTTACCCAGCGGGAGGGCCATTTTTTCGCAGTATTTT	CATSDLPSGRAIFSQYF
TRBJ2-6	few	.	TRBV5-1	TGCGCCAGCAGCTCGACAGTAAACTCTGGGGCCAACGTCCTGACTTTT	CASSSTVNSGANVLTF